The present T cell receptor (beta chain) was sequenced within a study of control samples from healthy donors and cancer patients. The V end was cut by 5 bases, the J end by 9 bases, with 11 bases between. The length of the CDR3 is 12 residues. Germline V gene lookup returns CDR1 SGHAT and CDR2 FQNNGV. Assay: immunoSEQ multiplex PCR; the TCRdb copy retains only in-frame clones and omits some. The sample shows tens of thousands of clones, about 90% of them seen only once. This receptor was taken from a woman in her fifties or sixties with head and neck cancer. The specimen sequenced was PBMCs. The chain is built from TRBV11-2 and TRBJ2-4; D is perhaps TRBD2 (5 bases). CDR3 bases: TGTGCCAGCAGCCCCGACGAGGGCATTCAGTACTTC. As protein: CASSPDEGIQYF.